Listed here are 3 T cell receptor beta chains from one sample, sequenced in a study of Ad26.COV2.S vaccination and SARS-CoV-2 variants. Noted treatment: about 20 received Ad26.COV2.S at low or high dose, single or two shots; 5 received placebo; per-sample allocation not given. Day 63 after the first vaccine or placebo injection was the time point for sampling. Profiling relied on immunoSEQ multiplex PCR, and the TCRdb table lists in-frame clones only, not all of them. The sample holds 300,000 to 350,000 clones, 65% to 90% seen once. Sequenced material: peripheral blood, taken in a trial of Ad26.COV2.S vaccine versus placebo. These receptors all stem from a person between 18 and 59 years old who received the Ad26.COV2.S COVID-19 vaccine or a placebo.

The chain combines TRBV28 with TRBJ1-1; 7 positions match TRBD1. Unmatched junction bases numbered 10, after V lost 8 bases and J lost 1 base. The CDR3 extends over 15 amino acids. Germline CDR1 reads MDHEN; CDR2 reads SYDVKM. The CDR3 sequence is CASSTGTVGNTEAFF. The CDR3 nucleotides read TGTGCCAGCTCGACAGGGACTGTGGGGAACACTGAAGCTTTCTTT. Full variable domain (missing parts from reference TRBV28 and TRBJ1-1): DVKVTQSSRYLVKRTGEKVFLECVQDMDHENMFWYRQDPGLGLRLIYFSYDVKMKEKGDIPEGYSVSREKKERFSLILESASTNQTSMYLCASSTGTVGNTEAFFGQGTRLTVV.

The chain employs TRBV9 and TRBJ1-4, with D tentatively TRBD1 (5 bases). The CDR3 spans 15 residues. CDR1 and CDR2 (germline): SGDLS, YYNGEE. Trimming cost V 4 bases and J 6 bases, with 16 bases left between them. CDR3 coding DNA: TGTGCCAGCAGCTCCGGAGGGGCGCGGTATGAAAAACTGTTTTTT. It specifies CASSSGGARYEKLFF.

The chain couples TRBV9 to TRBJ2-7, with 10 bases fitting TRBD1. The CDR3 loop spans 16 amino acids. Unmatched junction bases numbered 8, after V lost 0 bases and J lost 5 bases. Germline assignment: CDR1 SGDLS and CDR2 YYNGEE. In DNA, the CDR3 is TGTGCCAGCAGCGTAGGAGGCCTAGGGACAGGGGACGAGCAGTACTTC. This sequence encodes CASSVGGLGTGDEQYF.